One and the same sample provided the 25 T cell receptor beta chains below, sequenced in a study of neurological immune-mediated disorders. Time point noted: longitudinal time-point 2. TCRdb processed the 5' RACE reads anew with MiXCR; each CDR3 protein has one entry. Counted here are 65,000 to 95,000 distinct CDR3 sequences, 5% to 6% occurring once; the ten biggest clones make up over 6.5%. The sample comprised PBMCs. The receptors come from a woman in her sixties with multiple sclerosis.

This clonotype was counted ten times or more. This chain joins TRBV12-3 or TRBV12-4 and TRBJ2-5; 11 nucleotides agree with TRBD2. The CDR3 length is 16 residues. After removal of 6 bases from V and 4 bases from J, the junction contained 10 bases not matched to a gene. This chain's CDR3 is CASSRTRTSGRETQYF. The CDR3 DNA sequence: TGTGCCAGCAGCCGAACACGGACTAGCGGGCGAGAGACCCAGTACTTC.

This clonotype was detected ten times or more. V usage is TRBV3-1 and J usage is TRBJ2-5, with D unresolved. CDR3 length: 10 amino acids. Germline loops: CDR1 LGHDT, CDR2 YNNKEL (reference sequence). Trimming took off 0 bases at V and 7 bases at J, with 0 bases between the two ends. The CDR3 DNA is TGTGCCAGCAGCCAAGAGACCCAGTACTTC. Amino acid sequence: CASSQETQYF.

This clonotype was counted between two and nine times. J is TRBJ1-1 and V is TRBV18, with 9 bases fitting TRBD1. V lost 2 bases to trimming and J lost 5 bases; unmatched junction nucleotides: 6. From germline, CDR1 is KGHSH and CDR2 LQKENI. CDR3 length: 15 amino acids. CDR3: CASSPRQGDETEAFF. Here the CDR3 DNA reads TGTGCCAGCTCACCAAGACAGGGGGATGAGACTGAAGCTTTCTTT.

This clonotype was counted at least ten times. The chain couples TRBV20-1 to TRBJ2-6; D gene uncertain. Germline V CDR1 and CDR2: DFQATT, SNEGSKA (reference sequence). V gave up 1 base and J gave up 2 bases, with 9 bases separating them. The CDR3 contains 15 residues. Here the CDR3 DNA reads TGCAGTGCTAGAGCAAGAGGCGCTGGGGCCAACGTCCTGACTTTC. Protein sequence: CSARARGAGANVLTF.

This clonotype has at least ten counts. This sequence joins TRBV4-1 and TRBJ1-2; 8 bases fit TRBD1. V lost 0 bases to trimming and J lost 5 bases; unmatched junction nucleotides: 5. CDR1 MGHRA and CDR2 YSYEKL come from the germline V gene. There are 15 residues in the CDR3. As DNA, the CDR3 is TGCGCCAGCAGCCAAGAGGCGACAGGGGAATATGGCTACACCTTC. It codes for CASSQEATGEYGYTF.

This clonotype was seen repeatedly, ten times or more. The V gene is TRBV5-1, the J gene TRBJ1-6; 7 bases are a match to TRBD1. Germline V gene lookup returns CDR1 SGHRS and CDR2 YFSETQ. The V and J ends lost 4 bases and 7 bases, in that order; junction bases with no gene match: 5. The CDR3 runs to 14 residues. The chain's CDR3 is CASSNGQVNSPLHF. The CDR3 DNA reads TGCGCCAGCAGCAACGGACAGGTCAATTCACCCCTCCACTTT.

This clonotype has ten or more counts. The chain uses TRBV5-1 and TRBJ2-5, with D possibly matching TRBD1 (5 bases). The germline gives CDR1 SGHRS, CDR2 YFSETQ. The CDR3 is 14 amino acids. Trimming pared 0 bases from V and 2 bases from J, leaving 8 bases between. CDR3 sequence reads: CASSLGSGQETQYF. Written as DNA, the CDR3 is TGCGCCAGCAGCTTGGGTTCAGGGCAAGAGACCCAGTACTTC.

This clonotype was recorded at least ten times. The rearrangement joins TRBV25-1 to TRBJ2-5, with a weak D call TRBD1 (5 bases). Trimming left V 1 base short and J 5 bases short, with 11 bases between. This CDR3 is built from 14 residues. From germline, CDR1 is MGHDK and CDR2 SYGVNS. The CDR3 region is CASSEWWGMETQYF. CDR3 in DNA: TGTGCCAGCAGTGAATGGTGGGGCATGGAGACCCAGTACTTC. The variable domain in full, with the rest retrieved from reference TRBV25-1 and TRBJ2-5, is EADIYQTPRYLVIGTGKKITLECSQTMGHDKMYWYQQDPGMELHLIHYSYGVNSTEKGDLSSESTVSRIRTEHFPLTLESARPSHTSQYLCASSEWWGMETQYFGPGTRLLVL.

In this sample, this clonotype turned up many times. The gene calls are TRBV27 and TRBJ1-5; D gene uncertain. V gave up 0 bases and J gave up 1 base, with 7 bases separating them. Germline V lookup: CDR1 MNHEY, CDR2 SMNVEV (reference sequence). The length of the CDR3 is 15 residues. As DNA, the CDR3 is TGTGCCAGCAGTTTATCATCCGGGAGCAATCAGCCCCAGCATTTT. It codes for CASSLSSGSNQPQHF.

In its sample, this clonotype was seen many times. The genes are TRBV10-3 and TRBJ1-5; D is possibly TRBD1 (5 bases). The germline V gene encodes CDR1 ENHRY and CDR2 SYGVKD. V was cut by 0 bases and J by 6 bases, with 12 bases left in between. The CDR3 loop spans 15 amino acids. The CDR3 coding sequence is TGTGCCATCAGTGAGTCGGGAACAGGCCGTCAGCCCCAGCATTTT. It yields the protein CAISESGTGRQPQHF.

There are a few counts of this clonotype. J is TRBJ2-1 and V is TRBV20-1; 8 bases are shared with TRBD1. The CDR3 totals 12 residues. The germline gives CDR1 DFQATT, CDR2 SNEGSKA (reference sequence). With V trimmed by 5 bases and J by 9 bases, 6 bases remained unmatched. Written as DNA, the CDR3 is TGCAGTGCTGGAAGGACAGGGATTGAGCAGTTCTTC. Its translation is CSAGRTGIEQFF.

Ten or more counts support this clonotype. This rearrangement joins TRBV5-5 to TRBJ2-7; D is undetermined. Germline V gives CDR1 SGHKS, CDR2 YYEKEE (reference sequence). Between the trimmed V and J ends, which lost 0 bases and 1 base, there was a span of 8 bases. The CDR3 is 14 residues long. This CDR3 reads CASSLGQLSYEQYF. The CDR3 DNA reads as TGTGCCAGCAGCTTGGGGCAATTATCCTACGAGCAGTACTTC.

There are many counts of this clonotype. This chain links TRBV10-1 with TRBJ2-1; tentatively, D is TRBD2 (6 bases). Trimming shortened V by 2 bases and J by 5 bases, and 10 bases separated the two germline ends. This CDR3 has 14 amino acids. Germline CDR1 WNHNN, CDR2 SYGVQD (reference sequence). The CDR3: CASSEPSVDNEQFF. The CDR3 region has the DNA TGCGCCAGCAGTGAGCCTAGCGTTGACAATGAGCAGTTCTTC.

The table lists this clonotype with many counts. The chain recombines TRBV7-2 with TRBJ2-5; no reliable D call. The CDR3 is 13 amino acids. V was pared by 0 bases and J by 4 bases, with 6 bases between. In germline, CDR1 is SGHTA, CDR2 FQGNSA. The CDR3 loop is CASSLAHLETQYF. The CDR3 DNA follows: TGTGCCAGCAGCTTAGCGCACCTAGAGACCCAGTACTTC.

This clonotype was recorded many times. The rearrangement uses TRBV29-1 and TRBJ1-1; D gene unclear. Germline-derived CDR1 and CDR2 are SQVTM and ANQGSEA. The CDR3 contains 13 residues. V dropped 5 bases and J dropped 1 base, with 11 bases sitting between them. The CDR3 DNA reads as TGCAGCGTTTCCGAGACACCGAACACTGAAGCTTTCTTT. It specifies CSVSETPNTEAFF.

This clonotype came up many times. V gene TRBV5-1 combines with J gene TRBJ2-7; D may be TRBD1 or TRBD2 (5 bases each). V lost 6 bases, J lost 3 bases, and 16 bases lay in between. The CDR3 has 14 residues. Germline V gives CDR1 SGHRS, CDR2 YFSETQ. CDR3 nucleotides: TGCGCCAGCAACAAGGGGACGGTGGACTACGAGCAGTACTTC. It specifies CASNKGTVDYEQYF.

This clonotype was detected ten times or more. The rearrangement links TRBV12-3 or TRBV12-4 to TRBJ1-1, with D tentatively TRBD1 (5 bases). CDR3 length: 15 residues. The germline V and J ends were trimmed by 7 bases and 0 bases, with 15 bases remaining between them. The CDR3 bases are TGTGCCAGCAAACCCCGGGGACGGGTGAACACTGAAGCTTTCTTT. As protein: CASKPRGRVNTEAFF.

This clonotype was recorded many times. The chain couples TRBV24-1 to TRBJ1-2, with D perhaps matching TRBD1 (5 bases). CDR1 is KGHDR and CDR2 is SFDVKD in the germline V gene. V was clipped by 4 bases and J by 4 bases, with 12 bases between them. The CDR3 consists of 14 residues. This CDR3 reads CATSESGDPYGYTF. For the CDR3, the DNA is TGTGCCACCAGTGAGTCGGGGGACCCCTATGGCTACACCTTC.

This clonotype came up many times. This chain joins TRBV20-1 and TRBJ2-1; D is undetermined. Trimming stripped 5 bases from V and 2 bases from J, with 7 bases between. In germline, CDR1 is DFQATT, CDR2 SNEGSKA (reference sequence). This CDR3 region has 12 residues. Here the CDR3 reads CSAPGTYNEQFF. CDR3 DNA: TGCAGTGCTCCAGGAACCTACAATGAGCAGTTCTTC.

The table lists this clonotype with many counts. The chain has TRBV5-1 and TRBJ1-2, with TRBD1 as a possible D gene (6 bases). The CDR3 is 13 residues long. Germline V CDR1 and CDR2: SGHRS, YFSETQ. V was shortened by 7 bases and J by 5 bases, with 15 bases between the two germline ends. The CDR3 reads CASLQGGGYGYTF. The CDR3, as DNA: TGCGCCAGCTTACAGGGAGGAGGATATGGCTACACCTTC. The complete variable domain, with remaining parts taken from reference TRBV5-1 and TRBJ1-2, reads KAGVTQTPRYLIKTRGQQVTLSCSPISGHRSVSWYQQTPGQGLQFLFEYFSETQRNKGNFPGRFSGRQFSNSRSEMNVSTLELGDSALYLCASLQGGGYGYTFGSGTRLTVV.

This clonotype appeared a few times. The V gene is TRBV7-7, the J gene TRBJ2-2; 8 nucleotides line up with TRBD1. The germline V gene has CDR1 SSHAT and CDR2 FNYEAQ (reference sequence). The ends lost 5 bases at V and 0 bases at J; junction bases unmatched: 2. The CDR3 has 15 residues. The CDR3 DNA reads as TGTGCCAGCAGCCGACAGGGGTCGAACACCGGGGAGCTGTTTTTT. Its translation: CASSRQGSNTGELFF.

This clonotype was picked up many times. The rearrangement uses TRBV12-3 or TRBV12-4 and TRBJ1-1, with a possible D match to TRBD1 (5 bases). The CDR3 length is 14 residues. V was pared by 3 bases and J by 2 bases, with 10 bases between. Here the CDR3 reads CASSFSGPNTEAFF. The CDR3 bases are TGTGCCAGCAGTTTTTCAGGGCCCAACACTGAAGCTTTCTTT.

A note on this clonotype: Possible read error: a much larger clone is one base away. V usage is TRBV7-9 and J usage is TRBJ2-3; D call uncertain. Germline V gene data show CDR1 as SEHNR and CDR2 as FQNEAQ (reference sequence). Trimming left V 4 bases short and J 2 bases short, with 10 bases between. The length of the CDR3 is 14 residues. DNA of the CDR3: TGTGCCAGCAGCTCCGACATGCCCACAGATACGCAGTATTTT. Translated: CASSSDMPTDTQYF.

This clonotype was detected many times. This chain joins TRBV20-1 and TRBJ2-7; D perhaps matches TRBD2 (7 bases). CDR1 and CDR2 from the germline V gene are DFQATT and SNEGSKA (reference sequence). The V gene lost 7 bases and the J gene lost 1 base, with 14 bases spanning the gap. The CDR3 runs 13 residues. In DNA form, the CDR3 reads TGCAGTGAGGGGGGGAGGGGGTCCTACGAGCAGTACTTC. Protein sequence: CSEGGRGSYEQYF.

Many counts were recorded for this clonotype. The chain couples TRBV29-1 to TRBJ2-3, with 11 bases identical to TRBD1. V trimming: 3 bases; J trimming: 3 bases; junction bases outside the gene matches: 8. The CDR3 spans 16 residues. CDR1 is SQVTM and CDR2 is ANQGSEA in the germline V gene. CDR3 DNA: TGCAGCGTTGATAACGGTGGACAGGGGGCAACAGATACGCAGTATTTT. As protein: CSVDNGGQGATDTQYF.